These 2 T cell receptor beta chains share one sample of origin, sequenced in a study of blood T cell repertoires in COVID-19. TCRdb's table, derived via immunoSEQ multiplex PCR, lists solely in-frame clones and lacks some. Among 85,000 to 100,000 clones listed, 84% were seen once. Sequencing used peripheral blood. All receptors derive from a woman in her sixties with acute or convalescent COVID-19.

The chain couples TRBV6-4 to TRBJ1-6; a possible D gene is TRBD1 (6 bases). Germline loops: CDR1 MRHNA, CDR2 SNTAGT. The germline V and J ends were trimmed by 3 bases and 7 bases, with 10 bases remaining between them. The CDR3 consists of 14 residues. Here the CDR3 DNA reads TGTGCCAGCAGTGAGGGGACAAAGAATTCACCCCTCCACTTT. It specifies CASSEGTKNSPLHF.

The chain employs TRBV6-1 and TRBJ1-4; a weak D match, TRBD1 (6 bases). The germline CDR1 and CDR2 sequences are MNHNS and SASEGT. Trimming left V 3 bases short and J 3 bases short, with 17 bases between. The CDR3 runs 17 residues. The CDR3 sequence is CASSELAWDTSNEKLFF. CDR3 DNA: TGTGCCAGCAGTGAGTTGGCCTGGGACACTTCTAATGAAAAACTGTTTTTT.